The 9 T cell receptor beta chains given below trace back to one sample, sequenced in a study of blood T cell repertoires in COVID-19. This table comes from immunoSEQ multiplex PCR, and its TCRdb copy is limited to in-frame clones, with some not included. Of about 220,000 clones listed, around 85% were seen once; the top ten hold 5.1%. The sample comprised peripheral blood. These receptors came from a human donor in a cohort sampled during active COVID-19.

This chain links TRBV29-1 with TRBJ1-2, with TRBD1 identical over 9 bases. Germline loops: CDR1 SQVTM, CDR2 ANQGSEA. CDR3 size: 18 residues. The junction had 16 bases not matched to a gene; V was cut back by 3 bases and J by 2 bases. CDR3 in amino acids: CSVELVGGQGFLNYGYTF. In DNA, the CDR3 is TGCAGCGTTGAGCTGGTTGGAGGACAGGGGTTTTTAAACTATGGCTACACCTTC.

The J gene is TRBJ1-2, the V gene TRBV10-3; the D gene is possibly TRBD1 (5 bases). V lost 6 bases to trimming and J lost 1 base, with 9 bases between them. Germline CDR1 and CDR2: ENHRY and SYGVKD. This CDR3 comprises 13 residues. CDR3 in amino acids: CAISQTDNYGYTF. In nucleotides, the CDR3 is TGTGCCATCAGCCAGACAGATAACTATGGCTACACCTTC.

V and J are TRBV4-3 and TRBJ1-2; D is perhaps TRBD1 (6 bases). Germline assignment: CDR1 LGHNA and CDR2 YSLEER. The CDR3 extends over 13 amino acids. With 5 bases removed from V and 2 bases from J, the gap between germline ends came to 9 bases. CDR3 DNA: TGCGCCAGCAGCGCCCAGGGGAACTATGGCTACACCTTC. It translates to CASSAQGNYGYTF.

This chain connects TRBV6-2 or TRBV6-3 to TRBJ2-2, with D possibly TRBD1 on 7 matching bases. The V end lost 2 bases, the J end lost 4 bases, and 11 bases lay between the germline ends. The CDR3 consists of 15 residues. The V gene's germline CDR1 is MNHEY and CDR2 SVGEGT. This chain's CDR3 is CASSYQGGSTGELFF. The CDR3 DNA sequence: TGTGCCAGCAGTTACCAGGGGGGAAGCACCGGGGAGCTGTTTTTT.

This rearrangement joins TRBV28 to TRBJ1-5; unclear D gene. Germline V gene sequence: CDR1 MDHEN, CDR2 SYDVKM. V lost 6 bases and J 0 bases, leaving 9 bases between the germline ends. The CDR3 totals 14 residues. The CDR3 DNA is TGTGCCAGCAGCGCAGCGTTTAGCAATCAGCCCCAGCATTTT. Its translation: CASSAAFSNQPQHF.

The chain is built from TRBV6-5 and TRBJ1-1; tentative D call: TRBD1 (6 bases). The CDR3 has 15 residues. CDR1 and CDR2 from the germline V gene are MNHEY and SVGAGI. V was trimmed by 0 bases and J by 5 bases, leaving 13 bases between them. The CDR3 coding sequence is TGTGCCAGCAGTTACTCTACGGGGGGGCGGACTGAAGCTTTCTTT. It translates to CASSYSTGGRTEAFF.

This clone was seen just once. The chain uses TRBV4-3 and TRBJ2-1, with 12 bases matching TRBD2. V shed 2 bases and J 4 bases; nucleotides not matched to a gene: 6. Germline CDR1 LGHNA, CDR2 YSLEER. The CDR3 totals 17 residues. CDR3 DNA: TGCGCCAGCAGCCAATTCATCGGGACTAGCGGGTACAATGAGCAGTTCTTC. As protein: CASSQFIGTSGYNEQFF.

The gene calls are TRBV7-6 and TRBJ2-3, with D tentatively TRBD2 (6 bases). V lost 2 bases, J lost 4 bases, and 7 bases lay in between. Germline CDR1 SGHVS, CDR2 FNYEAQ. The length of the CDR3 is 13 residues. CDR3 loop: CASSLPGADTQYF. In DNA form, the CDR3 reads TGTGCCAGCAGCTTACCGGGAGCAGATACGCAGTATTTT.

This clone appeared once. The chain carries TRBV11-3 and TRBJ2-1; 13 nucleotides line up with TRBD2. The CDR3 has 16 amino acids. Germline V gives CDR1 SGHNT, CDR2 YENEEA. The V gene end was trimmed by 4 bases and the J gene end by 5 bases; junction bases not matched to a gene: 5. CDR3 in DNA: TGTGCCAGCAGCTCGGCCGGGACTAGCGGGAACAATGAGCAGTTCTTC. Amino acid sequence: CASSSAGTSGNNEQFF.